A single sample is the source of the 4 T cell receptor beta chains below, sequenced in a study of T cells in Graves' hyperthyroidism and ophthalmopathy. Researchers took RNA transcripts and amplified the TCR beta CDR3 regions from them. TCR CDR3 regions were first amplified by RT-PCR with HTBI primers. TCRdb independently ran MiXCR on the multiplex PCR reads; one entry per CDR3 protein. The data contain roughly 570,000 distinct CDR3 sequences, under 60% of them singletons. What was sequenced was peripheral blood or thyroid tissue (not recorded which). These receptors all come from an adult woman with Graves' disease, either hyperthyroidism or ophthalmopathy (not recorded which).

The CDR3 loop reads CASSLTGEDNEQFF. CDR3 nucleotide sequence: TGTGCCAGCAGCTTAACAGGGGAGGACAATGAGCAGTTCTTC. The rearrangement uses TRBV7-9 and TRBJ2-1, with D possibly TRBD1 on 7 matching bases. From germline, CDR1 is SEHNR and CDR2 FQNEAQ (reference sequence). The CDR3 runs to 14 residues. V was shortened by 2 bases and J by 5 bases, with 10 bases between the two germline ends.

The J gene is TRBJ1-5, the V gene TRBV9, with no clear D. The CDR3 is made up of 15 amino acids. V lost 3 bases, J lost 0 bases, and 10 bases lay in between. In germline, CDR1 is SGDLS, CDR2 YYNGEE. The DNA of the CDR3 is TGTGCCAGCAGCGGAGGAATTGATAGCAATCAGCCCCAGCATTTT. This translates into CASSGGIDSNQPQHF.

V and J are TRBV25-1 and TRBJ1-6; possibly TRBD1 for D (6 bases). V lost 7 bases to trimming and J lost 10 bases, with 11 bases between them. Looked up from germline, CDR1 is MGHDK and CDR2 is SYGVNS. CDR3 length: 12 residues. Here the CDR3 DNA reads TGTGCCAGCAATTGGGGGCAGTCACCCCTCCACTTT. Protein sequence: CASNWGQSPLHF.

The J gene is TRBJ2-2, the V gene TRBV29-1; D gene unclear. The CDR3 length is 12 residues. CDR1 is SQVTM and CDR2 is ANQGSEA in the germline V gene. Trimming left V 6 bases short and J 6 bases short, with 11 bases between. CDR3 in amino acids: CSVYGWSGELFF. Written as DNA, the CDR3 is TGCAGCGTCTACGGGTGGTCCGGGGAGCTGTTTTTT.